These T cell receptor beta chains were read from a single sample in a study of blood T cell repertoires in COVID-19. TCRdb's copy holds only in-frame clones and misses some; the assay was immunoSEQ multiplex PCR. The sample shows about 160,000 clones, roughly 91% of them seen only once. The sequencing input was peripheral blood. The receptors were gathered from a woman aged 45-59 years with acute or convalescent COVID-19. Each CDR3 is given with its conserved first and last residue. D genes are given only for firm matches. Clone size is stated in some rows and not others, as once, few, many or a class when expanded.

TRBV29-1	-	TRBJ1-5	TRBD1	CSVGTGSNQPQHF	TGCAGCGTTGGGACAGGGAGCAATCAGCCCCAGCATTTT
TRBV2	once	TRBJ1-5	TRBD1	CASTGTGNQPQHF	TGTGCCAGCACCGGGACAGGCAATCAGCCCCAGCATTTT
TRBV7-9	few	TRBJ1-3	-	CASKGGRFSGNTIYF	TGTGCCAGCAAGGGAGGCAGGTTCTCTGGAAACACCATATATTTT
TRBV10-3	-	TRBJ2-1	TRBD2	CAISGTSGRVEQFF	TGTGCCATCAGTGGAACTAGCGGGAGAGTGGAGCAGTTCTTC
TRBV5-1	-	TRBJ1-2	-	CASSLGSTALYGYTF	TGCGCCAGCAGCTTGGGTTCGACAGCCTTATATGGCTACACCTTC
TRBV18	-	TRBJ2-5	TRBD1	CASSPPGGTGKETQYF	TGTGCCAGCTCACCCCCCGGCGGGACAGGGAAAGAGACCCAGTACTTC
TRBV7-9	-	TRBJ1-1	TRBD1	CASSLEQGGMNTEAFF	TGTGCCAGCAGCTTAGAGCAGGGGGGAATGAACACTGAAGCTTTCTTT
TRBV9	-	TRBJ2-2	TRBD2	CASSVWGRDGELFF	TGTGCCAGCAGCGTGTGGGGGAGGGACGGGGAGCTGTTTTTT
TRBV16	-	TRBJ1-1	-	CASSQDSHMNTEAFF	TGTGCCAGCAGCCAAGACAGTCACATGAACACTGAAGCTTTCTTT
TRBV9	-	TRBJ2-2	-	CASRGVTGELFF	TGTGCCAGCAGAGGGGTTACCGGGGAGCTGTTTTTT
TRBV27	-	TRBJ1-5	-	CASSPDRGWFQHF	TGTGCCAGCAGTCCAGACCGAGGATGGTTCCAGCATTTT
TRBV3-1/TRBV3-2	-	TRBJ2-2	-	CASSSQGTNGELFF	TGTGCCAGCAGCTCCCAGGGGACCAACGGGGAGCTGTTTTTT
TRBV9	-	TRBJ1-5	-	CASSVDGAGQPQHF	TGTGCCAGCAGCGTAGACGGGGCGGGACAGCCCCAGCATTTT